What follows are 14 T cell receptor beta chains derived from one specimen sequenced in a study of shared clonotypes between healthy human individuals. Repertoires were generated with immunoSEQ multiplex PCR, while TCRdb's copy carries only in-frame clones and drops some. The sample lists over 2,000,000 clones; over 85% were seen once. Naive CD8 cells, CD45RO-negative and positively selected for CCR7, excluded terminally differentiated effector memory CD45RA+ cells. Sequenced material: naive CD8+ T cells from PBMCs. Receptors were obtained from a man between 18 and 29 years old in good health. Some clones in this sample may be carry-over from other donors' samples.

The CDR3 spells CASSPTQVGQDTQYF. The DNA for the CDR3 is TGTGCCAGCAGCCCGACGCAAGTGGGCCAAGATACGCAGTATTTT. The chain couples TRBV27 to TRBJ2-3; D is uncertain. V was shortened by 6 bases and J by 5 bases, with 18 bases between the two germline ends. The CDR3 consists of 15 residues. Germline CDR1 and CDR2: MNHEY and SMNVEV (reference sequence).

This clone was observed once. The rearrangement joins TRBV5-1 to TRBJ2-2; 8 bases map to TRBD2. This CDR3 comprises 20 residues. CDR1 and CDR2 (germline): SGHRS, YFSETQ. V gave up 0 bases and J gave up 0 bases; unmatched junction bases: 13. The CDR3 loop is CASSLVGTRPAKPNTGELFF. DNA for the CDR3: TGCGCCAGCAGCTTGGTAGGGACTAGACCCGCCAAGCCGAACACCGGGGAGCTGTTTTTT.

The CDR3 nucleotides read TGTGCCAGCAGCCGACAGGGGAACACTGAAGCTTTCTTT. Amino acid sequence: CASSRQGNTEAFF. J is TRBJ1-1 and V is TRBV5-8, with 7 bases aligning to TRBD1. The CDR3 has 13 residues. V gave up 4 bases and J gave up 1 base; unmatched junction bases: 1. Germline CDR1 SGHTS, CDR2 YDEGEE.

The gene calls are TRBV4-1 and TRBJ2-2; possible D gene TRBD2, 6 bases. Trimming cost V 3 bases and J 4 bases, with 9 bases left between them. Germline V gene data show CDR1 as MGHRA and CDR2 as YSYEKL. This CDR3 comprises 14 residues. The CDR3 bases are TGCGCCAGCAGCCAGCGGGACGTCACCGGGGAGCTGTTTTTT. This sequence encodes CASSQRDVTGELFF.

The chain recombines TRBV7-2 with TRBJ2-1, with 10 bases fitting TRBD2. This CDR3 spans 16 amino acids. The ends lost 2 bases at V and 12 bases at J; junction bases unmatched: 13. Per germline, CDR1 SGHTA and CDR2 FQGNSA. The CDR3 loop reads CASSLRRTSGIEPQFF. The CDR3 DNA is TGTGCCAGCAGCTTACGAAGAACTAGCGGGATAGAGCCGCAGTTCTTC.

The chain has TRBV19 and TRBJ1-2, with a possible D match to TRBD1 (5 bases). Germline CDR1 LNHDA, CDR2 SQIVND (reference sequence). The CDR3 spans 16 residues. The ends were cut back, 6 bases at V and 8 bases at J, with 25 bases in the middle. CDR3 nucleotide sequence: TGTGCCAGTAGCCTTACGAGCCCGGGGCTTGAAAGAGGCTACACCTTC. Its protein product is CASSLTSPGLERGYTF.

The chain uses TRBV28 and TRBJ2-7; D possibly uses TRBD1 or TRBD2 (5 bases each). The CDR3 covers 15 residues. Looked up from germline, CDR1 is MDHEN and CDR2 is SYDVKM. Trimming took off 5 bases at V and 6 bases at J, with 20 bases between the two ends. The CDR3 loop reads CASSNYRDPQPEQYF. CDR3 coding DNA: TGTGCCAGCAGTAACTACCGGGACCCCCAGCCCGAGCAGTACTTC.

CDR3 in amino acids: CASSLAEGETQYF. CDR3 coding DNA: TGTGCCAGCAGCTTAGCAGAGGGAGAGACCCAGTACTTC. The rearrangement uses TRBV13 and TRBJ2-5, with a possible D match to TRBD2 (5 bases). Per germline, CDR1 PRHDT and CDR2 FYEKMQ (reference sequence). The CDR3 sequence is 13 residues long. V lost 1 base and J 4 bases, leaving 7 bases between the germline ends.

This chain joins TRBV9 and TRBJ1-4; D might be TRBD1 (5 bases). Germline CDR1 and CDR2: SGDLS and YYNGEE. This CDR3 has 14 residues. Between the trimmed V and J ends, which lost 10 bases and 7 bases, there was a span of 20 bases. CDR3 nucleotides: TGTGCCCCTATCCGACGGGACGATTCTGAAAAACTGTTTTTT. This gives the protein CAPIRRDDSEKLFF.

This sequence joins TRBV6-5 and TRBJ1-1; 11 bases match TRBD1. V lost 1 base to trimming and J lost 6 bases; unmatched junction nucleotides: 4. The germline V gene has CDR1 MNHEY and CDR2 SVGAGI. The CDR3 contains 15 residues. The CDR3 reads CASSYYGQGAAEAFF. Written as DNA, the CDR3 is TGTGCCAGCAGTTACTACGGACAGGGGGCCGCTGAAGCTTTCTTT.

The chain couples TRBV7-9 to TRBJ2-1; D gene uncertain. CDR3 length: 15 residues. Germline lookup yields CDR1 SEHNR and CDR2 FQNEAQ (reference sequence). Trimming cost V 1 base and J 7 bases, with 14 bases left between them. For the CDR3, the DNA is TGTGCCAGCAGCTTAGTCGGGCTCAAAGAGAATGAGCAGTTCTTC. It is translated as CASSLVGLKENEQFF. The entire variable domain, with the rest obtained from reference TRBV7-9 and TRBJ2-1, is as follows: DTGVSQNPRHKITKRGQNVTFRCDPISEHNRLYWYRQTLGQGPEFLTYFQNEAQLEKSRLLSDRFSAERPKGSFSTLEIQRTEQGDSAMYLCASSLVGLKENEQFFGPGTRLTVL.

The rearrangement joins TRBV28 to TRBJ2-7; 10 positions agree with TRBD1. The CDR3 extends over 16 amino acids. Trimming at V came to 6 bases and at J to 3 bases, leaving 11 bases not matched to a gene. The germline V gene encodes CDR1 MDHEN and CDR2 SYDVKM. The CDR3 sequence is CASSWGPGQGVYEQYF. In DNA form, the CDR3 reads TGTGCCAGCAGCTGGGGCCCCGGACAGGGGGTCTACGAGCAGTACTTC.

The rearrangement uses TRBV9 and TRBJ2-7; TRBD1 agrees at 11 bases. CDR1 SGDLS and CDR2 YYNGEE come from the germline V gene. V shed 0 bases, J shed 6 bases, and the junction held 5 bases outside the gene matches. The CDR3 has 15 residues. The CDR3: CASSVVGTGGGEQYF. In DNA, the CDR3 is TGTGCCAGCAGCGTAGTCGGGACAGGGGGAGGCGAGCAGTACTTC.

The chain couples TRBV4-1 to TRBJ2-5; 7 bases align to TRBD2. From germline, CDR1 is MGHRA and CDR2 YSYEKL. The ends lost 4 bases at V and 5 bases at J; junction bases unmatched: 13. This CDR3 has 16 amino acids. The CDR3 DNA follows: TGCGCCAGCAGCCCCCTCCGGCGGGAGAGGAGTGAGACCCAGTACTTC. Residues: CASSPLRRERSETQYF.